This TCR beta chain came from a study of siplizumab effects on memory and regulatory T cells. Study-level results: It seemed that naive T cells were more diverse than memory cells and were major contributors to the alloresponse. Mappable alloreactive CD4+ clones were on average around 69% Treg-derived with siplizumab, about 26% in controls.

Here immunoSEQ multiplex PCR was the method, and the copy in TCRdb shows in-frame clones only, minus some. The data hold some 65,000 clones, with over 70% observed a single time. With respect to this clone: Its antigen remains unknown.

Germline loops: CDR1 MDHEN, CDR2 SYDVKM. The CDR3 has 14 amino acids. The V and J ends lost 1 base and 10 bases respectively, with 14 bases between them. The V gene is TRBV28, the J gene TRBJ1-5; D ambiguous. The source material was Tregs sorted from blood. The receptor's source is a human donor in good health. The CDR3 loop is CASSLFSPGPPQHF. The CDR3 nucleotides read TGTGCCAGCAGTTTATTTTCGCCCGGACCTCCCCAGCATTTT.